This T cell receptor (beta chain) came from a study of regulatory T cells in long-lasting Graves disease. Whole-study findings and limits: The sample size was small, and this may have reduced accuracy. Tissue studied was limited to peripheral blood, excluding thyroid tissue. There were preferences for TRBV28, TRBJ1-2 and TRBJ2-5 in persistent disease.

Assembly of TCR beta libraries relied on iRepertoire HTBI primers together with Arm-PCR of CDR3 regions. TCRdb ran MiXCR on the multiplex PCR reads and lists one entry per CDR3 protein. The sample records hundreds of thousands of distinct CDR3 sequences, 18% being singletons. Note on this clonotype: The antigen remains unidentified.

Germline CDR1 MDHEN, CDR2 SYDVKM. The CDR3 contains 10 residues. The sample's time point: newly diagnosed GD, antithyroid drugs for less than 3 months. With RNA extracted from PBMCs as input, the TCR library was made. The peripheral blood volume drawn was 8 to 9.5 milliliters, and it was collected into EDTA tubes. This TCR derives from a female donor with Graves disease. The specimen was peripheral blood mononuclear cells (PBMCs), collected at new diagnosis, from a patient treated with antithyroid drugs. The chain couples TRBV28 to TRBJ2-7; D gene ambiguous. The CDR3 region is CVVGLYEQYF. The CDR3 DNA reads TGTGTGGTGGGGTTATACGAGCAGTACTTC.